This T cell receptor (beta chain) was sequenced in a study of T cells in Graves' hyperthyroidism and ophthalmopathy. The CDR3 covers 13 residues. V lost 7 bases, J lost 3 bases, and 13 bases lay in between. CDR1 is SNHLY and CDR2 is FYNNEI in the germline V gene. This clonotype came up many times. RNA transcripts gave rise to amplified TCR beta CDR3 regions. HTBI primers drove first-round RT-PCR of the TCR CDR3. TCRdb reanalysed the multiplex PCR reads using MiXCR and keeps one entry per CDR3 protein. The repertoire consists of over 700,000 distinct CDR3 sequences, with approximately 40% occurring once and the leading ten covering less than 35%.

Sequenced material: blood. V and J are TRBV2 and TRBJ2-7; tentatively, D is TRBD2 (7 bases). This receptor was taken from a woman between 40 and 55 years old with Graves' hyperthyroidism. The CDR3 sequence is CASTGGQVYEQYF. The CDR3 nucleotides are TGTGCCAGCACCGGGGGGCAGGTCTACGAGCAGTACTTC.